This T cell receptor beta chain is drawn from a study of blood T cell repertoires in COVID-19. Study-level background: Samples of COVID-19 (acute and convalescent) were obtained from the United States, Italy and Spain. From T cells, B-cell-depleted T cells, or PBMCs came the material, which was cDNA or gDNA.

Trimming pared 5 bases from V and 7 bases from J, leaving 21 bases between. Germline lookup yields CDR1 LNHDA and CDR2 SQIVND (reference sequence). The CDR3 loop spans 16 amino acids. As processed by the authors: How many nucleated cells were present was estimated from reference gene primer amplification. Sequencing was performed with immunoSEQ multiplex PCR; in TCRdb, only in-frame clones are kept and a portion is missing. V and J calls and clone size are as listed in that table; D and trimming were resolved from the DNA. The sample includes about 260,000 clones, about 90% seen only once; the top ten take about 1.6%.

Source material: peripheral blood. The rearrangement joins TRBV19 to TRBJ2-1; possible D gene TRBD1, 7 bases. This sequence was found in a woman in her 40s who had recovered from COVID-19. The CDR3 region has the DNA TGTGCCAGTAGTGCCCCCTGGCAGGGGGGCGATAATGAGCAGTTCTTC. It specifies CASSAPWQGGDNEQFF.